This T cell receptor (beta chain) was obtained from a study of shared T cell receptors in the human thymus. CDR3 length equals 17 residues. From germline, CDR1 is SGHDT and CDR2 YYEEEE. The V end lost 5 bases, the J end lost 1 base, and 19 bases lay between the germline ends. The method was immunoSEQ multiplex PCR; TCRdb's version includes in-frame clones alone and lacks a portion of them. The sample consists of 640,000 or so clones, around 87% of them appearing once. The same sample was also studied in work on human thymus T cells. From that study: Gene usage for V and J segments appeared biased in thymic and blood repertoires.

This TCR was sampled from a boy younger than two with a congenital heart defect. The sample consisted of thymocytes. This chain links TRBV5-6 with TRBJ2-1; weak D call: TRBD1 (5 bases). CDR3 bases: TGTGCCAGCAGTTGTGATGAAGGGGCTTTATCCTACAATGAGCAGTTCTTC. This codes for CASSCDEGALSYNEQFF. The full variable domain, in which reference TRBV5-6 and TRBJ2-1 provide the parts outside the CDR3, is DAGVTQSPTHLIKTRGQQVTLRCSPKSGHDTVSWYQQALGQGPQFIFQYYEEEERQRGNFPDRFSGHQFPNYSSELNVNALLLGDSALYLCASSCDEGALSYNEQFFGPGTRLTVL.